The T cell receptor (beta chain) under discussion was sequenced for a study of human T cells and chemical hapten exposure (dated by TCRdb to the early 2020s). Background on the whole study: For sensitization, 2% DPC in acetone was applied to a 2 cm by 2 cm area of upper inner arm skin. Patient blood was sampled pre-sensitization (week 0) and at 2, 6 and about 24 weeks after DPC sensitization. The patient cohort, mostly female, included alopecia areata with under or over 50% scalp involvement, alopecia totalis and alopecia universalis. Around 30 alopecia patients provided blood for TCR sequencing at one to four time points (pre-sensitization, 2, 6 and 24 weeks). Patch testing was done on the upper back using Finn chambers containing 0.01% DPC, and results were scored after 6 days according to International Contact Dermatitis Research Group standards. Libraries were pooled for sequencing, and variation in per-sample TCR yields was attributed mainly to small differences in library volumes within the pool. The study tracked peripheral blood TCR repertoire changes in vivo during primary and secondary sensitization to the hapten diphenylcyclopropenone (DPC) in alopecia patients. Patients additionally received weekly therapeutic DPC doses to the scalp throughout the roughly 24-week study period. Findings and caveats that apply to the study as a whole: No change with DPC sensitization was found in the number of TCRs above 1 in 1000 frequency, and no evidence of global repertoire structure alterations was found. Alopecia, a presumed autoimmune disease, was present in all patients, so the immune response of the patients might differ from that of healthy individuals. Patch test score was positively correlated with the number of PT1 expanded TCRs, with significance at thresholds 8, 16 and 32 but not at 4. After repeated subsampling, the strength of the expansion versus patch-test correlation and the threshold at which it became significant changed. Significantly more large CDR3 similarity clusters were formed by expanded TCRs than by pre-sensitization or healthy control sets, consistent with antigen-driven responses.

CDR1 and CDR2, per the germline V gene, are LGHNA and YSLEER. The CDR3 holds 15 amino acids from the cysteine to the phenylalanine. Just the 45-base CDR3 DNA is kept, in frame starting at base 1. The junction carries 9 bases between V and J, which are trimmed by 0 bases and 3 bases respectively. This clonotype has just a few counts. Its cognate antigen has yet to be identified. No much larger clone exists at a distance of one base, and base qualities are not known. What this sample's time point label stands for: patch test 1, 2 weeks after DPC sensitization. Explained via the paper, the treatment or condition label denotes: therapeutic diphenylcyclopropenone sensitization with weekly scalp DPC. At each patch-test visit, blood was drawn before the patch test was applied. Eligible patients were aged 18 to 70, diagnosed with alopecia, deemed suitable for DPC therapy, and excluded if pregnant. Total RNA was extracted from unfractionated whole blood that had been collected in Tempus Blood RNA tubes.

The method behind the library was RACE. TCRdb shows the sequencer as NextSeq 500. During library preparation, unique molecular identifiers were attached to individual cDNA molecules so that TCRs could be counted in a quantitative, reproducible way. Each blood RNA sample was used to sequence both TCR alpha and TCR beta chains. For the original study's pipeline: A median of about 100,000 TCRs per sample was observed, with a range of 23,224 to 690,600. V, J and CDR3 annotation of the TCR reads was carried out using the Decombinator software suite. For PS versus PT1 abundance plots, all samples were subsampled to the same number of TCRs (28,000). TCRs were defined as expanded if absent before sensitization and observed at least eight times at the 2-week time point. TCRdb cleaned the public reads at Q25 with fastp, built clones with MiXCR and kept in-frame beta chains. Duplicate CDR3 protein sequences are folded into a single record with the most common DNA and genes. The V and J calls and clone size come from TCRdb's table, not from the authors' own analysis. Present in this sample are under 200,000 distinct CDR3 sequences, 14% of which were seen just once. The ten largest account for 1.7% of the sample.

Sequenced material: whole blood, taken in connection with sensitization to the hapten diphenylcyclopropenone (DPC). The V gene is TRBV4-3 and the J gene is TRBJ1-5; too little of a D gene remains to name it. This receptor was identified in a woman younger than 45 with alopecia areata. Some clones in this sample may be carry-over from other donors' samples. The sequence in DNA is TGCGCCAGCAGCCAAGATGGCGGGTTCAATCAGCCCCAGCATTTT. Its coded protein is CASSQDGGFNQPQHF.